These 21 T cell receptor beta chains originate from one sample sequenced in a study of blood T cell repertoires in COVID-19. Method: immunoSEQ multiplex PCR; TCRdb's copy keeps in-frame clones and lacks some. Of approximately 190,000 clones in the sample, less than 90% were seen once. Sequencing was done on a sample of peripheral blood. These receptors came from a man between 65 and 85 years old with active or convalescent COVID-19.

This chain connects TRBV27 to TRBJ2-7; 7 positions match TRBD1. The CDR3 has 13 amino acids. Looked up from germline, CDR1 is MNHEY and CDR2 is SMNVEV (reference sequence). The V segment lost 6 bases and the J segment 3 bases; nucleotides outside the gene matches: 5. CDR3 protein: CASRYTGDYEQYF. CDR3 coding DNA: TGTGCCAGCAGGTACACAGGGGACTACGAGCAGTACTTC.

The rearrangement uses TRBV3-1 (or the pseudogene TRBV3-2) and TRBJ2-3; the match to TRBD1 covers 8 bases. CDR3 length: 15 amino acids. CDR1 is LGHDT and CDR2 is YNNKEL in the germline V gene (reference sequence). Losses at the gene ends were 1 base for V and 1 base for J; bases not matched to a gene: 1. The CDR3 region has the DNA TGTGCCAGCAGCCAAGCAGGGGGCGGCACAGATACGCAGTATTTT. This encodes CASSQAGGGTDTQYF.

The gene calls are TRBV11-3 and TRBJ2-7, with 10 positions matching TRBD2. Trimming at V came to 2 bases and at J to 7 bases, leaving 11 bases not matched to a gene. Per germline, CDR1 SGHNT and CDR2 YENEEA. The CDR3 consists of 16 residues. The CDR3 coding sequence is TGTGCCAGCAGCTTAACGGGAGCGGGAGGGCTTGGAGAGCAGTACTTC. Amino acid sequence: CASSLTGAGGLGEQYF.

The chain employs TRBV15 and TRBJ1-4, with D uncertain. The CDR3 runs to 12 residues. Looked up from germline, CDR1 is LNHNV and CDR2 is YYDKDF (reference sequence). V lost 8 bases to trimming and J lost 8 bases, with 12 bases between them. DNA for the CDR3: TGTGCCACCCGCGGGTTTTTAGAAAAACTGTTTTTT. Translated: CATRGFLEKLFF.

V is TRBV5-1 and J is TRBJ2-7; 8 bases line up with TRBD1. The CDR3 is made up of 14 amino acids. The germline CDR1 and CDR2 sequences are SGHRS and YFSETQ. V gave up 7 bases and J gave up 3 bases; unmatched junction bases: 9. The CDR3, as DNA: TGCGCCAGCCAGCTTGCACAGGGGGACTACGAGCAGTACTTC. Translated, it gives CASQLAQGDYEQYF.

This clone was recorded a few times. The chain has TRBV29-1 and TRBJ2-2; 7 bases line up with TRBD1. The germline V gene has CDR1 SQVTM and CDR2 ANQGSEA. The CDR3 contains 14 residues. The V segment lost 6 bases and the J segment 0 bases; nucleotides outside the gene matches: 4. This chain's CDR3 is CSVHGTANTGELFF. CDR3 nucleotides: TGCAGCGTCCACGGGACAGCGAACACCGGGGAGCTGTTTTTT.

The rearrangement uses TRBV5-1 and TRBJ1-2, with D possibly being TRBD1 (6 bases). CDR3 length: 14 residues. V dropped 0 bases and J dropped 4 bases, with 10 bases sitting between them. In germline, CDR1 is SGHRS, CDR2 YFSETQ. The chain's CDR3 is CASSLAGVGYGYTF. For the CDR3, the DNA is TGCGCCAGCAGCTTGGCAGGGGTCGGCTATGGCTACACCTTC.

The genes are TRBV5-6 and TRBJ2-3; tentatively, D is TRBD2 (6 bases). Trimming took off 2 bases at V and 1 base at J, with 8 bases between the two ends. The CDR3 runs to 14 residues. The germline V gene has CDR1 SGHDT and CDR2 YYEEEE. The CDR3 region is CASSFPGGTDTQYF. CDR3 coding DNA: TGTGCCAGCAGCTTCCCGGGGGGCACAGATACGCAGTATTTT.

Turning to this clone: Mismatch with germline at one junction end may stem from a read error. At the DNA level, this CDR3 is encoded by other sequences in the same sample as well. The gene calls are TRBV2 and TRBJ2-7; 8 positions agree with TRBD1. This CDR3 region has 14 residues. Per germline, CDR1 SNHLY and CDR2 FYNNEI. The CDR3 nucleotides read TGTGCCAGCCACGTCGACAGGGGCCCCTACGAGCAGTATTTC. Translated, it gives CASHVDRGPYEQYF.

This clone has only a few counts. This chain links TRBV11-2 with TRBJ1-2; 9 nucleotides align to TRBD1. Germline values: CDR1 SGHAT, CDR2 FQNNGV. The J segment lost 2 bases and the V segment lost 3 bases, leaving 4 bases of the junction unmatched. This CDR3 is built from 15 residues. CDR3 DNA sequence: TGTGCCAGCAGCTTCCACAGGGGGCGAAACTATGGCTACACCTTC. As protein: CASSFHRGRNYGYTF.

This clone was counted a single time. CDR3 amino acids: CASSYSSETGYGYTF. CDR3 nucleotides: TGTGCCAGCAGTTACTCATCCGAAACGGGGTATGGCTACACCTTC. The chain combines TRBV6-5 with TRBJ1-2; no clear D gene. The CDR3 contains 15 residues. V was cut by 0 bases and J by 5 bases, with 13 bases left in between. The germline CDR1 and CDR2 sequences are MNHEY and SVGAGI.

The genes are TRBV27 and TRBJ1-6; TRBD1 matches at 8 bases. From germline, CDR1 is MNHEY and CDR2 SMNVEV (reference sequence). V dropped 4 bases and J dropped 7; count of bases not matched to a gene: 6. This CDR3 is 15 amino acids long. CDR3 nucleotide sequence: TGTGCCAGCAGTTCTGGGACAGGAGGAAATTCACCCCTCCACTTT. It codes for CASSSGTGGNSPLHF.

This clone was detected only once. The chain recombines TRBV25-1 with TRBJ2-7; D is unresolved. Trimming pared 2 bases from V and 3 bases from J, leaving 5 bases between. Germline CDR1 MGHDK, CDR2 SYGVNS. The CDR3 is 12 residues long. CDR3 residues: CASSEVGYEQYF. In DNA, the CDR3 is TGTGCCAGCAGTGAAGTCGGCTACGAGCAGTACTTC.

V usage is TRBV5-1 and J usage is TRBJ2-1; 8 bases are a match to TRBD1. V gave up 4 bases and J gave up 5 bases; unmatched junction bases: 5. This CDR3 spans 14 amino acids. From germline, CDR1 is SGHRS and CDR2 YFSETQ. The CDR3 spells CASSAGGINNEQFF. DNA of the CDR3: TGCGCCAGCAGCGCAGGGGGCATTAACAATGAGCAGTTCTTC.

The V and J genes are TRBV7-9 and TRBJ2-2; D not resolved. Trimming left V 5 bases short and J 6 bases short, with 7 bases between. The CDR3 has 12 residues. The germline gives CDR1 SEHNR, CDR2 FQNEAQ (reference sequence). The CDR3 region is CASSPSAGELFF. CDR3 DNA: TGTGCCAGCAGCCCTAGTGCCGGGGAGCTGTTTTTT.

This clone appeared a single time. The chain is built from TRBV6-6 and TRBJ2-1, with D tentatively TRBD1 (5 bases). Germline V gene lookup returns CDR1 MNHNY and CDR2 SVGAGI (reference sequence). Trimming removed 0 bases at V and 0 bases at J, with 9 bases between. The CDR3 loop spans 16 amino acids. Here the CDR3 reads CASSYSSGNSYNEQFF. For the CDR3, the DNA is TGTGCCAGCAGTTACTCGTCAGGGAACTCCTACAATGAGCAGTTCTTC.

This chain connects TRBV11-2 to TRBJ2-7; TRBD1 might be the D (6 bases). The germline V gene encodes CDR1 SGHAT and CDR2 FQNNGV. V lost 2 bases, J lost 2 bases, and 10 bases lay in between. The CDR3 extends over 14 amino acids. The CDR3 DNA is TGTGCCAGCAGCTTATTTCACAGGGCCTACGAGCAGTACTTC. It encodes CASSLFHRAYEQYF.

V and J are TRBV5-6 and TRBJ2-5; D perhaps matches TRBD2 (6 bases). Germline CDR1 reads SGHDT; CDR2 reads YYEEEE. V was pared by 5 bases and J by 1 base, with 12 bases between. CDR3 length: 14 amino acids. The chain's CDR3 is CASSPIAVQETQYF. In DNA, the CDR3 is TGTGCCAGCAGTCCCATAGCGGTCCAAGAGACCCAGTACTTC. The whole variable domain, remainder taken from reference TRBV5-6 and TRBJ2-5, is DAGVTQSPTHLIKTRGQQVTLRCSPKSGHDTVSWYQQALGQGPQFIFQYYEEEERQRGNFPDRFSGHQFPNYSSELNVNALLLGDSALYLCASSPIAVQETQYFGPGTRLLVL.

V and J are TRBV11-2 and TRBJ2-5, with 10 nucleotides matching TRBD1. Trimming cost V 1 base and J 8 bases; bases outside gene matches: 16. The CDR3 totals 18 residues. In germline, CDR1 is SGHAT, CDR2 FQNNGV. CDR3: CASSLVPDRGTLKTTQYF. For the CDR3, the DNA is TGTGCCAGCAGCTTAGTACCGGACAGGGGGACACTCAAGACCACCCAGTACTTC. Variable domain in full (rest from reference TRBV11-2 and TRBJ2-5): EAGVAQSPRYKIIEKRQSVAFWCNPISGHATLYWYQQILGQGPKLLIQFQNNGVVDDSQLPKDRFSAERLKGVDSTLKIQPAKLEDSAVYLCASSLVPDRGTLKTTQYFGPGTRLLVL.

The chain couples TRBV3-1 (or the pseudogene TRBV3-2) to TRBJ1-6, with TRBD1 identical over 7 bases. The CDR3 sequence is 15 residues long. Germline V CDR1 and CDR2: LGHDT, YNNKEL (reference sequence). The J segment lost 8 bases and the V segment lost 2 bases, leaving 6 bases of the junction unmatched. CDR3 region: CASSQKGARDSPLHF. CDR3 nucleotide sequence: TGTGCCAGCAGCCAAAAGGGGGCGAGGGATTCACCCCTCCACTTT.

The chain is built from TRBV12-2 and TRBJ1-3; whether TRBD1, the table's D call, matches the DNA was not checked. TRBV12-2 is shown as a pseudogene. The CDR3 is 19 amino acids. This CDR3 is CASRLVSSSRTGHGNTIYF. In DNA, the CDR3 is TGTGCAAGTCGCTTAGTCTCTTCGTCTAGGACAGGGCACGGAAACACCATATATTTT.